Shown below are 26 T cell receptor beta chains from a single sample sequenced in a study of Ad26.COV2.S vaccination and SARS-CoV-2 variants. Indicated treatment: roughly 19 received Ad26.COV2.S at low or high dose, single or two shots; a few received placebo; per-sample allocation not given. The samples were gathered on day 63 after the first injection of vaccine or placebo. This table comes from immunoSEQ multiplex PCR, and its TCRdb copy is limited to in-frame clones, with some not included. The table includes 440,000 or so clones, 80% to 95% detected once. The input for sequencing was peripheral blood, taken in a trial of Ad26.COV2.S vaccine versus placebo. These receptors were obtained from a person aged 18-65 years who received the Ad26.COV2.S COVID-19 vaccine or a placebo.

The chain employs TRBV10-2 and TRBJ1-2; a weak D match, TRBD1 (5 bases). The CDR3 runs to 13 residues. Trimming took 3 bases from V and 2 from J, leaving 7 bases between them. Germline CDR1 is WSHSY and CDR2 is SAAADI. The CDR3 DNA sequence: TGCGCCAGCAGTGACAGGGCGAACTATGGCTACACCTTC. Amino acids: CASSDRANYGYTF.

The chain links TRBV5-4 to TRBJ1-3; TRBD1 matches 10 bases. Germline trimming cut 4 bases from V and 4 bases from J; bases unmatched to any gene: 5. Germline loops: CDR1 SGHNT, CDR2 YYREEE (reference sequence). This CDR3 spans 15 amino acids. The DNA for the CDR3 is TGTGCCAGCAGCCAGATGGGACAGGGGGGAAACACCATATATTTT. It translates to CASSQMGQGGNTIYF.

This clone was picked up a small number of times. The CDR3 is CASSIFGSYEQYF. CDR3 in DNA: TGTGCCAGTAGTATCTTCGGGAGCTACGAGCAGTACTTC. This sequence joins TRBV19 and TRBJ2-7; a possible D gene is TRBD2 (6 bases). Trimming left V 3 bases short and J 3 bases short, with 9 bases between. This CDR3 has 13 amino acids. Germline assignment: CDR1 LNHDA and CDR2 SQIVND (reference sequence).

The chain's CDR3 is CASSSHTGLEQYF. The CDR3 region has the DNA TGCGCCAGCAGCTCGCACACAGGGCTCGAGCAGTACTTC. The chain recombines TRBV5-1 with TRBJ2-7, with a possible D match to TRBD1 (6 bases). The CDR3 length is 13 residues. V gave up 3 bases and J gave up 6 bases, with 13 bases separating them. CDR1 and CDR2 (germline): SGHRS, YFSETQ.

Here the CDR3 reads CASTRQIVMAGDNQPQHF. As DNA, the CDR3 is TGCGCCAGCACCCGACAGATTGTCATGGCAGGGGATAATCAGCCCCAGCATTTT. The chain couples TRBV5-1 to TRBJ1-5; possible D gene TRBD1, 6 bases. From germline, CDR1 is SGHRS and CDR2 YFSETQ. Trimming removed 6 bases at V and 4 bases at J, with 26 bases between. CDR3 length equals 18 residues.

The J gene is TRBJ1-1, the V gene TRBV2, with 7 bases lining up with TRBD1. Per the germline V gene, CDR1 is SNHLY and CDR2 is FYNNEI. The junction had 4 bases not matched to a gene; V was cut back by 8 bases and J by 1 base. This CDR3 is built from 13 residues. The CDR3 sequence is CASGYRGNTEAFF. In DNA form, the CDR3 reads TGTGCCAGCGGTTACAGGGGGAACACTGAAGCTTTCTTT.

The chain links TRBV10-3 to TRBJ2-5, with D perhaps matching TRBD1 (6 bases). CDR1 is ENHRY, CDR2 SYGVKD, per germline. With 2 bases removed from V and 0 bases from J, the gap between germline ends came to 7 bases. This CDR3 comprises 14 residues. CDR3: CAISEKGDQETQYF. The CDR3, as DNA: TGTGCCATCAGTGAGAAGGGGGACCAAGAGACCCAGTACTTC.

The V gene is TRBV7-8, the J gene TRBJ1-2; no definite D call. Trimming pared 1 base from V and 5 bases from J, leaving 14 bases between. Germline CDR1 reads SGHVS; CDR2 reads FQNEAQ. CDR3 length: 15 residues. The DNA for the CDR3 is TGTGCCAGCAGCTTAGGAACAGATTTCGATTATGGCTACACCTTC. Translating gives CASSLGTDFDYGYTF.

This clone was detected once. The chain uses TRBV20-1 and TRBJ2-1, with D perhaps assigned TRBD1 or TRBD2 (5 bases each). Trimming pared 3 bases from V and 8 bases from J, leaving 20 bases between. Germline assignment: CDR1 DFQATT and CDR2 SNEGSKA (reference sequence). The CDR3 is 15 amino acids. As DNA, the CDR3 is TGCAGTGCTAGTAGGATCCCGGGGACGAGGTATGAGCAGTTCTTC. Its translation: CSASRIPGTRYEQFF.

The chain uses TRBV2 and TRBJ2-7; TRBD1 aligns across 7 bases. The CDR3 has 14 amino acids. Per the germline V gene, CDR1 is SNHLY and CDR2 is FYNNEI. The junction had 4 bases not matched to a gene; V was cut back by 5 bases and J by 0 bases. DNA for the CDR3: TGTGCCAGCAGTCCACAGGGGACCTCCTACGAGCAGTACTTC. It specifies CASSPQGTSYEQYF. Together with reference TRBV2 and TRBJ2-7, the CDR3 gives the full variable domain: EPEVTQTPSHQVTQMGQEVILRCVPISNHLYFYWYRQILGQKVEFLVSFYNNEISEKSEIFDDQFSVERPDGSNFTLKIRSTKLEDSAMYFCASSPQGTSYEQYFGPGTRLTVT.

The chain combines TRBV14 with TRBJ1-2; D gene unclear. The CDR3 extends over 15 amino acids. Germline-derived CDR1 and CDR2 are SGHDN and FVKESK. V was pared by 0 bases and J by 3 bases, with 11 bases between. CDR3 sequence: CASSQDTLSDYGYTF. In DNA form, the CDR3 reads TGTGCCAGCAGCCAAGATACCCTGAGCGACTATGGCTACACCTTC.

The chain combines TRBV29-1 with TRBJ1-4; D is unresolved. From germline, CDR1 is SQVTM and CDR2 ANQGSEA. V was pared by 7 bases and J by 7 bases, with 13 bases between. The CDR3 is made up of 12 amino acids. DNA of the CDR3: TGCAGCGCCGGCCCCCCTACTGAAAAACTGTTTTTT. Its translation: CSAGPPTEKLFF.

V is TRBV5-1 and J is TRBJ2-7, with a tentative D call TRBD2 (5 bases). Per the germline V gene, CDR1 is SGHRS and CDR2 is YFSETQ. The CDR3 extends over 15 amino acids. Trimming stripped 4 bases from V and 1 base from J, with 15 bases between. CDR3 sequence: CASSPGMQSSYEQYF. The CDR3 nucleotides are TGCGCCAGCAGCCCCGGGATGCAATCGTCCTACGAGCAGTACTTC.

The chain employs TRBV30 and TRBJ2-2; D gene unclear. V was pared by 0 bases and J by 4 bases, with 9 bases between. Germline lookup yields CDR1 GTSNPN and CDR2 SVGIG (reference sequence). The CDR3 runs 14 residues. The CDR3 loop reads CAWSVPRLTGELFF. CDR3 sequence (DNA): TGTGCCTGGAGTGTTCCGAGACTCACCGGGGAGCTGTTTTTT.

The V gene is TRBV6-2 or TRBV6-3, the J gene TRBJ1-5, with a tentative D call TRBD1 (5 bases). The CDR3 spans 17 residues. V lost 6 bases and J 4 bases, leaving 22 bases between the germline ends. CDR1 is MNHEY, CDR2 SVGEGT, per germline. CDR3 sequence: CASSLDKGLPLNQPQHF. The CDR3 DNA reads TGTGCCAGCAGCCTAGACAAGGGGCTACCCTTGAATCAGCCCCAGCATTTT.

The chain employs TRBV4-1 and TRBJ2-1; 9 bases are a match to TRBD2. Germline V CDR1 and CDR2: MGHRA, YSYEKL. The J segment lost 10 bases and the V segment lost 0 bases, leaving 13 bases of the junction unmatched. The length of the CDR3 is 17 residues. CDR3 sequence: CASSQDLSQRGAQEQFF. DNA of the CDR3: TGCGCCAGCAGCCAAGATCTTAGCCAGCGGGGGGCCCAAGAGCAGTTCTTC.

This clone has just one count. The chain links TRBV29-1 to TRBJ1-3; the D gene is possibly TRBD1 (5 bases). Germline V gene sequence: CDR1 SQVTM, CDR2 ANQGSEA. V was clipped by 7 bases and J by 4 bases, with 11 bases between them. The length of the CDR3 is 12 residues. The CDR3 spells CSAQGLGNTIYF. In DNA, the CDR3 is TGCAGCGCCCAGGGTTTAGGAAACACCATATATTTT.

The chain has TRBV7-2 and TRBJ2-5; 7 nucleotides agree with TRBD1. The germline V gene encodes CDR1 SGHTA and CDR2 FQGNSA. The CDR3 spans 14 residues. The junction had 0 bases not matched to a gene; V was cut back by 1 base and J by 1 base. The CDR3 protein is CASSLDRGQETQYF. The CDR3 region has the DNA TGTGCCAGCAGCTTAGACAGGGGCCAAGAGACCCAGTACTTC.

This clone was observed a single time. The V gene is TRBV11-3, the J gene TRBJ2-7; 10 bases are a match to TRBD1. Trimming removed 0 bases from V and 4 bases from J; junction bases left unmatched: 3. Germline V gives CDR1 SGHNT, CDR2 YENEEA. This CDR3 has 15 residues. CDR3 sequence: CASSLEGTGEYEQYF. DNA of the CDR3: TGTGCCAGCAGCTTAGAGGGGACAGGGGAATACGAGCAGTACTTC. Filled out from reference TRBV11-3 and TRBJ2-7, the complete variable domain reads EAGVVQSPRYKIIEKKQPVAFWCNPISGHNTLYWYLQNLGQGPELLIRYENEEAVDDSQLPKDRFSAERLKGVDSTLKIQPAELGDSAVYLCASSLEGTGEYEQYFGPGTRLTVT.

V gene TRBV7-6 combines with J gene TRBJ2-5; the match to TRBD1 covers 8 bases. Per germline, CDR1 SGHVS and CDR2 FNYEAQ. The CDR3 is 16 amino acids. The J segment lost 2 bases and the V segment lost 5 bases, leaving 10 bases of the junction unmatched. The CDR3: CASSQLDRALQETQYF. CDR3 bases: TGTGCCAGCAGCCAATTGGACAGGGCCCTACAAGAGACCCAGTACTTC.

The genes are TRBV30 and TRBJ1-4; D is unresolved. Trimming stripped 2 bases from V and 7 bases from J, with 14 bases between. Germline V gene lookup returns CDR1 GTSNPN and CDR2 SVGIG (reference sequence). The CDR3 loop spans 14 amino acids. CDR3 DNA sequence: TGTGCCTGGAGTAGCGCAGTATTACCTGAAAAACTGTTTTTT. Translation: CAWSSAVLPEKLFF.

The rearrangement links TRBV5-4 to TRBJ1-6; TRBD1 aligns across 7 bases. Germline lookup yields CDR1 SGHNT and CDR2 YYREEE (reference sequence). J gave up 7 bases and V 4 bases, and 8 bases lay outside the gene matches. The CDR3 is 15 amino acids. Here the CDR3 DNA reads TGTGCCAGCAGCCCGGGGGGACAGACCAATTCACCCCTCCACTTT. The encoded protein is CASSPGGQTNSPLHF.

The V gene is TRBV4-3, the J gene TRBJ2-3; the D is unclear. V dropped 4 bases and J dropped 3 bases, with 14 bases sitting between them. The CDR3 consists of 15 residues. Germline CDR1 LGHNA, CDR2 YSLEER. The CDR3 coding sequence is TGCGCCAGCAGCCGCAACAACGACTGGACAGATACGCAGTATTTT. Amino acid sequence: CASSRNNDWTDTQYF.

This sequence joins TRBV6-6 and TRBJ1-5; possible D gene TRBD1, 5 bases. Per the germline V gene, CDR1 is MNHNY and CDR2 is SVGAGI (reference sequence). The length of the CDR3 is 15 residues. V was clipped by 4 bases and J by 9 bases, with 19 bases between them. The CDR3 nucleotides are TGTGCCAGCAGTTCCTCTCCGGGGCCCGAGGGGCCCCAGCATTTT. Residues: CASSSSPGPEGPQHF.

This clone has just one count. The chain uses TRBV4-3 and TRBJ2-7, with TRBD1 as a possible D gene (6 bases). The CDR3 runs to 17 residues. Trimming pared 0 bases from V and 6 bases from J, leaving 21 bases between. CDR1 LGHNA and CDR2 YSLEER come from the germline V gene. CDR3 DNA sequence: TGCGCCAGCAGCCAAGACCGGCAGGGGTTAGCGTCGAGCGAGCAGTACTTC. Its translation: CASSQDRQGLASSEQYF.

The V and J genes are TRBV7-6 and TRBJ1-2; no clear D gene. V lost 1 base, J lost 0 bases, and 3 bases lay in between. Germline V gene sequence: CDR1 SGHVS, CDR2 FNYEAQ. The CDR3 consists of 13 residues. The CDR3 bases are TGTGCCAGCAGCTTAGGAACTAACTATGGCTACACCTTC. This sequence encodes CASSLGTNYGYTF.